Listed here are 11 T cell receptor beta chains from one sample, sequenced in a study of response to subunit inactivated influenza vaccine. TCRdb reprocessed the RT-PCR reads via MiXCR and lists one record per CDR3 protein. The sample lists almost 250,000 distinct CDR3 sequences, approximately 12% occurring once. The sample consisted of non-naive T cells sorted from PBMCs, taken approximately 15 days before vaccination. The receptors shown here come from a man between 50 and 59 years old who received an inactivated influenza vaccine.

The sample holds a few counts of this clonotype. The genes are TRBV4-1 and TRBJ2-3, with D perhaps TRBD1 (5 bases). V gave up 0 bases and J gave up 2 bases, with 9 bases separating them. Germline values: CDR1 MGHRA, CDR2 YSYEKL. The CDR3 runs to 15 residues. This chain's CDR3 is CASSQDGRDTDTQYF. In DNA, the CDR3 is TGCGCCAGCAGCCAAGACGGCAGGGACACAGATACGCAGTATTTT.

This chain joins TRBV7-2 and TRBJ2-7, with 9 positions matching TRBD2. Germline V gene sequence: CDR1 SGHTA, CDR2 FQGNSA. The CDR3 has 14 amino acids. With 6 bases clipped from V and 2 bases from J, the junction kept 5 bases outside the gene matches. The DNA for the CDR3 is TGTGCCAGCAGTTTTAGCGGGGGTCCCTACGAGCAGTACTTC. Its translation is CASSFSGGPYEQYF.

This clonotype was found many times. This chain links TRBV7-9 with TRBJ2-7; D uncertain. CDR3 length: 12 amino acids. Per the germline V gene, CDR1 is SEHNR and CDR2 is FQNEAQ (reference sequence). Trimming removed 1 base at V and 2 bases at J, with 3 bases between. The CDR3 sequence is CASSLEAYEQYF. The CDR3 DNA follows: TGTGCCAGCAGCTTAGAGGCCTACGAGCAGTACTTC.

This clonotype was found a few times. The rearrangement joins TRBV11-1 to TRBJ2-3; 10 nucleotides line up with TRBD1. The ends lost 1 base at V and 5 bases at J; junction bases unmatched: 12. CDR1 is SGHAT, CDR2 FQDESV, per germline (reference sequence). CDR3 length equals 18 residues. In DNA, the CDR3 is TGTGCCAGCAGCTTAGTCTCCGGGACAGGGGTTTGGCGAGATACGCAGTATTTT. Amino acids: CASSLVSGTGVWRDTQYF.

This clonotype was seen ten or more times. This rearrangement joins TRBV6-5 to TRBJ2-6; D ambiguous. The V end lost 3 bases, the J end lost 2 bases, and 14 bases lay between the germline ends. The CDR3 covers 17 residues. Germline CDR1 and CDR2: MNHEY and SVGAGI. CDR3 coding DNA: TGTGCCAGCAGTTATTCTGTAAGCTCGGCTGGGGCCAACGTCCTGACTTTC. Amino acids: CASSYSVSSAGANVLTF.

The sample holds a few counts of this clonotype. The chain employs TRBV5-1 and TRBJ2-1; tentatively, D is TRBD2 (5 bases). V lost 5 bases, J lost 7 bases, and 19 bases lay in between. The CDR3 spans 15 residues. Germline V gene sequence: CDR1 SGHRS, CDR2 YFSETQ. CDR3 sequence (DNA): TGCGCCAGCAGAGGGAGTGTAGCTTCCATGAATGAGCAGTTCTTC. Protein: CASRGSVASMNEQFF. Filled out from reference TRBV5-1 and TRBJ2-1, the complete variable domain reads KAGVTQTPRYLIKTRGQQVTLSCSPISGHRSVSWYQQTPGQGLQFLFEYFSETQRNKGNFPGRFSGRQFSNSRSEMNVSTLELGDSALYLCASRGSVASMNEQFFGPGTRLTVL.

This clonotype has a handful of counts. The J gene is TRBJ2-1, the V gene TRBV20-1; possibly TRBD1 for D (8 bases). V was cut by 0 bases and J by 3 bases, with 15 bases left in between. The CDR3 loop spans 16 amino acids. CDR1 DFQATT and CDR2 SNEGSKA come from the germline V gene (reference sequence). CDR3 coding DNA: TGCAGTGCTAGAGAAATACAGGGGGGGAACTACAATGAGCAGTTCTTC. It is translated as CSAREIQGGNYNEQFF.

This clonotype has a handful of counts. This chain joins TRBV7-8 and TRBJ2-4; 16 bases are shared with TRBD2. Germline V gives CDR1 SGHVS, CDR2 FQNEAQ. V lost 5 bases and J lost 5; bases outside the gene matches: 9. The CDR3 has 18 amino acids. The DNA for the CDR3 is TGTGCCAGCAGCCCGGGGACTAGCGGGGGGGCCGTCCAAAACATTCAGTACTTC. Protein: CASSPGTSGGAVQNIQYF.

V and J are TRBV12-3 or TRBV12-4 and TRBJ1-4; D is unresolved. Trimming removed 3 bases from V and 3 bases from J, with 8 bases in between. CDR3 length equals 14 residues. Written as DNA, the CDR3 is TGTGCCAGCAGTTTCCAGCAGGCTAATGAAAAACTGTTTTTT. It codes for CASSFQQANEKLFF.

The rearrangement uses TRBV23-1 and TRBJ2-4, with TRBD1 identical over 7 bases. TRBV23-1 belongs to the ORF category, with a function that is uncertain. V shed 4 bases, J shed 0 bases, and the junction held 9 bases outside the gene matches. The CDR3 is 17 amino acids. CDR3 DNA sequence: TGCGCCAGCAGTCCAAGACAGGGCTTAATAGCCAAAAACATTCAGTACTTC. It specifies CASSPRQGLIAKNIQYF.

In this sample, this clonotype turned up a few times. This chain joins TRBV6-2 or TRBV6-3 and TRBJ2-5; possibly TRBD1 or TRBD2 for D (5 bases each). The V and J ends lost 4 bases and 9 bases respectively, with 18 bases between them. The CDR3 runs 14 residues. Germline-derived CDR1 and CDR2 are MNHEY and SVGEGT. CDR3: CASSFSGTGQAQYF. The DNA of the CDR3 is TGTGCCAGCAGTTTTTCCGGGACCGGGCAGGCCCAGTACTTC.